This TCR beta chain was captured by sequencing in a study of T-cell memory formation after mild COVID-19. Study-wide results and caveats: CD4+ bias marked clones expanding day 15 to 37, unlike balanced contracting clones. Confirmation of SARS-CoV-2 specificity was lacking for second-wave clones peaking day 37.

Constant-segment primers were used for 5'RACE, and the resulting TCR alpha and TCR beta cDNA libraries carried sample barcodes and UMIs. TCRdb analysed the 5' RACE reads with MiXCR anew, one entry per CDR3 protein. The table has 250,000 to 300,000 distinct CDR3 sequences, around 15% seen once. V was clipped by 8 bases and J by 2 bases, with 16 bases between them. The CDR3 extends over 15 amino acids. On this clonotype: As yet, its antigen is unknown.

This receptor was obtained from a man younger than 35 who had mild COVID-19 (a few samples of this study predate the infection). Cell type and time point are not known. The specimen sequenced was PBMCs or a T cell subset sorted from them (not recorded which). The rearrangement links TRBV23-1 to TRBJ2-1; a possible D gene is TRBD2 (6 bases). TRBV23-1 is sorted into the ORF group, with uncertain function. The CDR3 spells CASGPWGEPYNEQFF. Here the CDR3 DNA reads TGCGCCAGCGGACCGTGGGGGGAGCCCTACAATGAGCAGTTCTTC.